The T cell receptor (beta chain) described here comes from a study of CD8+CD57+ T cells in acquired aplastic anemia. Study details: Average DNA yield from sorted CD4+ and CD8+ cells was roughly 3 ug. Study-wide results and caveats: With respect to CD8+ Simpson's diversity, patients and controls did not differ significantly. Patients and controls were found to share fewer than 35 CD8+ CDR3 sequences.

Genomic DNA templated the TCR beta VDJ and CDR3 profiling. TCRdb used MiXCR to reprocess the reads, holding one entry per CDR3 protein. The sample shows 200,000 or so distinct CDR3 sequences, around three fifths of them seen only once. From germline, CDR1 is DFQATT and CDR2 SNEGSKA (reference sequence). The germline V and J ends were trimmed by 4 bases and 2 bases, with 10 bases remaining between them. This CDR3 comprises 13 residues. About this clonotype: Its antigen is unknown.

The sequence was collected from a human donor with severe aplastic anemia or a healthy control (not recorded which). Sequencing was carried out using sorted CD4+, CD8+, or CD8+CD57+ T cells (not recorded which) from PBMCs. The V and J genes are TRBV20-1 and TRBJ2-3; D gene ambiguous. The CDR3 sequence is CSATVQSTDTQYF. The CDR3, as DNA: TGCAGTGCTACCGTTCAATCCACAGATACGCAGTATTTT.